This T cell receptor beta chain was captured by sequencing in a study of blood T cell repertoires in COVID-19. V was cut by 0 bases and J by 6 bases, with 12 bases left in between. The length of the CDR3 is 14 residues. Germline values: CDR1 SGDLS, CDR2 YYNGEE. The protocol was immunoSEQ multiplex PCR, while the TCRdb copy is restricted to in-frame clones and leaves out a portion. The sample includes about 70,000 clones, about four fifths seen only once; the top ten take almost 10%. Sequences were obtained from peripheral blood. This clonotype was sampled from a woman over 75 with acute or convalescent COVID-19. The chain couples TRBV9 to TRBJ1-2; no definite D call. The CDR3 loop reads CASSVDEQKNGYTF. The CDR3 nucleotides read TGTGCCAGCAGCGTAGATGAACAGAAAAATGGCTACACCTTC.